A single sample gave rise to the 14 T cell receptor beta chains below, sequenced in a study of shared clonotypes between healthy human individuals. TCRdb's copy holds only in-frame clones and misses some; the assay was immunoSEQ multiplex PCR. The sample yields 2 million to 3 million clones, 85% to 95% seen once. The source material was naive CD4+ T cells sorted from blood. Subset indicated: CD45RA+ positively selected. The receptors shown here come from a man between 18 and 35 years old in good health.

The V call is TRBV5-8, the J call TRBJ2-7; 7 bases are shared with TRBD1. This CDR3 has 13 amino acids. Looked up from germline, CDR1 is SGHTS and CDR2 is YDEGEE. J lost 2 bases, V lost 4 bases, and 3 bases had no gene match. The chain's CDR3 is CASSRTGAYEQYF. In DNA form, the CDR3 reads TGTGCCAGCAGCCGGACAGGCGCCTACGAGCAGTACTTC.

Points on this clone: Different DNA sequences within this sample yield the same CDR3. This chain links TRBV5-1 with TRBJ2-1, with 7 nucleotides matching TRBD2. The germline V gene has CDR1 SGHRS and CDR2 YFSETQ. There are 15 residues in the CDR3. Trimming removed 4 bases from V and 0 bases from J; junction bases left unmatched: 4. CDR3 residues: CASSRDYSSYNEQFF. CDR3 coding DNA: TGCGCCAGCAGCAGGGACTACAGCTCCTACAATGAGCAGTTCTTC.

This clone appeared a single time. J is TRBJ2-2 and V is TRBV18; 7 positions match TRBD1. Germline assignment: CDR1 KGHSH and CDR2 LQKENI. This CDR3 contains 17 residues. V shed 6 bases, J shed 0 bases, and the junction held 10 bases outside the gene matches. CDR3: CASSETGNGANTGELFF. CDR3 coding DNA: TGTGCCAGCTCCGAGACAGGGAATGGCGCGAACACCGGGGAGCTGTTTTTT.

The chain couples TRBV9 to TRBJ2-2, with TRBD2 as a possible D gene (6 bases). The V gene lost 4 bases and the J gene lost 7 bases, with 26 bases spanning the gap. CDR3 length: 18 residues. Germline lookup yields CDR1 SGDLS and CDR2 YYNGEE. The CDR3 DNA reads TGTGCCAGCAGCCCCCAGGAGGGCCTGAAATTAACCGGCGGGGAGCTGTTTTTT. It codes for CASSPQEGLKLTGGELFF. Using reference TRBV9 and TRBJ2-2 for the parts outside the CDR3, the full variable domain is DSGVTQTPKHLITATGQRVTLRCSPRSGDLSVYWYQQSLDQGLQFLIQYYNGEERAKGNILERFSAQQFPDLHSELNLSSLELGDSALYFCASSPQEGLKLTGGELFFGEGSRLTVL.

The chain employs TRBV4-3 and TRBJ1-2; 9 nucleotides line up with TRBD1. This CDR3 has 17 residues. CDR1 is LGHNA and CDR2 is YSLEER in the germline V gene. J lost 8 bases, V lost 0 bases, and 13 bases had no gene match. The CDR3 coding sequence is TGCGCCAGCAGCCAAGAATTAAAAACAGGGGGCGCAGAGGGCTACACCTTC. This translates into CASSQELKTGGAEGYTF.

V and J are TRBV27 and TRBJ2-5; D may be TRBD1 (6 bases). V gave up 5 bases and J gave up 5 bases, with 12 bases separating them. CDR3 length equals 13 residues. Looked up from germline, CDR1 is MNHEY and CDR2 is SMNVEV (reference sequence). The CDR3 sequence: CASSGHRVETQYF. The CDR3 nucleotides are TGTGCCAGCAGTGGCCACAGGGTTGAGACCCAGTACTTC.

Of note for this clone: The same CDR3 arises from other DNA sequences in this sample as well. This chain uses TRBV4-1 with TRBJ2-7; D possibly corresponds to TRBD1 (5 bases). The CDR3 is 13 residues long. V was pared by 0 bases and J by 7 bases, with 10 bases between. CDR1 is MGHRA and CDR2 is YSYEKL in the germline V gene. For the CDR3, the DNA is TGCGCCAGCAGCCAAGACAGGGTTGGGGAGCAGTACTTC. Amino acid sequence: CASSQDRVGEQYF.

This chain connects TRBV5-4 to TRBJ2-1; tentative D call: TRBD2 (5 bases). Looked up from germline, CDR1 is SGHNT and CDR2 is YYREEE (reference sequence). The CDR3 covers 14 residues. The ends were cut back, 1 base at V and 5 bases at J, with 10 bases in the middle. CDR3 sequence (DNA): TGTGCCAGCAGCTTGAGCGGCACTAACAATGAGCAGTTCTTC. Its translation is CASSLSGTNNEQFF.

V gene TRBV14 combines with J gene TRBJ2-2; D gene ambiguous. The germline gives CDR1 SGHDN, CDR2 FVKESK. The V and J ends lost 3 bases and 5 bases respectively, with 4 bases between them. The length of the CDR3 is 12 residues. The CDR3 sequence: CASSQETGELFF. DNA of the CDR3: TGTGCCAGCAGCCAGGAGACCGGGGAGCTGTTTTTT.

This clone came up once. CDR3 in amino acids: CASSYSRVGELFF. The DNA of the CDR3 is TGTGCCAGCAGCTATAGTAGGGTCGGGGAGCTGTTTTTT. The V and J genes are TRBV11-3 and TRBJ2-2; D ambiguous. CDR1 SGHNT and CDR2 YENEEA come from the germline V gene. The CDR3 loop spans 13 amino acids. V lost 4 bases and J 7 bases, leaving 10 bases between the germline ends.

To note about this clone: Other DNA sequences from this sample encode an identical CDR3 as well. CDR3 in amino acids: CASSPLGQTNTGELFF. The CDR3 coding sequence is TGTGCCAGCTCACCACTGGGGCAGACGAACACCGGGGAGCTGTTTTTT. This chain connects TRBV18 to TRBJ2-2, with D possibly being TRBD1 (5 bases). The CDR3 runs to 16 residues. The V end lost 1 base, the J end lost 0 bases, and 9 bases lay between the germline ends. Germline CDR1 is KGHSH and CDR2 is LQKENI.

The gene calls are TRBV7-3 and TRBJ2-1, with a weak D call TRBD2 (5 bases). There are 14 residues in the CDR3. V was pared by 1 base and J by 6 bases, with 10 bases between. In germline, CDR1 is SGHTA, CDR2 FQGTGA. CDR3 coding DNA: TGTGCCAGCAGCTTAAGAGGGATGATCAATGAGCAGTTCTTC. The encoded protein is CASSLRGMINEQFF. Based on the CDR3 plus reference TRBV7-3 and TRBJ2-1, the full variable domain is GAGVSQTPSNKVTEKGKYVELRCDPISGHTALYWYRQSLGQGPEFLIYFQGTGAADDSGLPNDRFFAVRPEGSVSTLKIQRTERGDSAVYLCASSLRGMINEQFFGPGTRLTVL.

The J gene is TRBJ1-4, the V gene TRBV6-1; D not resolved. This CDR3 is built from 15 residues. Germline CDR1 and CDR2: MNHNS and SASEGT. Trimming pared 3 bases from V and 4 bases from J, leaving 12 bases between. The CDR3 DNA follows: TGTGCCAGCAGTGAGGCGTCAGGCTATAATGAAAAACTGTTTTTT. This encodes CASSEASGYNEKLFF.

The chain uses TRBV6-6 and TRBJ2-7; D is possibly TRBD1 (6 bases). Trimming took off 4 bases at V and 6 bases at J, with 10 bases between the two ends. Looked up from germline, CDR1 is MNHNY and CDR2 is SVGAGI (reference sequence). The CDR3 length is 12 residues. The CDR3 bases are TGTGCCAGCAGTTTGGGGGCCCTCGAGCAGTACTTC. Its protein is CASSLGALEQYF.